The present T cell receptor (beta chain) was sequenced within a study of blood T cell repertoires in COVID-19 (dated by TCRdb to the early 2020s). The study in broad terms: The collaborator samples originated in the United States, Italy and Spain and spanned the acute and convalescent phases of COVID-19. The prospective study material was composed of cDNA or gDNA derived from T cells, B-cell-depleted T cells, or PBMCs. The dataset comprised deeply sampled blood TCRbeta repertoires from subjects exposed to, actively infected with, or recovered from COVID-19. The repertoires were made available in a free public database intended to serve as a resource for research on the immune response to SARS-CoV-2. The samples were drawn from the first 160 participants of the ongoing ImmuneRACE study and from some 1,300 subjects provided by 6 global collaborators. The sample metadata nearly always contained a de-identified subject ID, COVID-19 status, age in years and sex. Where available, HLA class I and class II types were taken from metadata supplied by the sample provider and were not determined by assay-based typing.

TCRbeta CDR3 regions were amplified from genomic DNA by means of the immunoSEQ Assay, a bias-controlled multiplex PCR. Concerning the study's data processing: Nucleated cell counts per sample were estimated from amplification of reference gene primers within the assay. To quantify the absolute abundance of each unique TCRbeta CDR3 rearrangement, sequence reads were collapsed and filtered. For each sample, productive Simpson clonality was calculated as the square root of Simpson's diversity index over productive rearrangements. TCRdb re-hosts the immuneACCESS table, in-frame sequences only. Its copies lack some clones; in the studies checked, an unresolved V gene accounts for under half of them, and the cause for the rest is not known. From that table come the V and J calls and clone size; the DNA was used to work out D and trimming. The sample table records around 230,000 clones; approximately 83% of these occur just once. The leading ten clones occupy 9.6% of the sample.

Points the paper makes about the study in general: The quantity of clinical and demographic metadata differed by source and by participant and was supplied without curation.

Points on this clone: The clone's antigen remains unknown. No base quality values were provided; no much bigger clone lies one nucleotide off. This sample also contains other DNA sequences that code for the same CDR3.

Via the germline V gene (reference sequence), CDR1 is LNHDA and CDR2 SQIVND. V is pruned by 5 bases and J by 0 bases, leaving 5 bases of the junction without a gene match. The CDR3, from cysteine to phenylalanine, totals 15 residues. CDR3 DNA only is kept here, 45 bases in frame from base 1. Each collaborating institution followed its own protocols to collect whole blood in K2EDTA tubes. Collaborator samples were shipped for TCRbeta analysis as frozen whole blood, isolated PBMCs, or DNA extracted from either sample type. The sequence is built from TRBV19 and TRBJ2-7, and 9 bases in between align with TRBD1. The receptor was derived from an elderly woman with acute or convalescent COVID-19. Input material: peripheral blood. The bases are TGTGCCAGTAGTGCCGGGACAGGGCTCTCCTACGAGCAGTACTTC. Its protein product is CASSAGTGLSYEQYF. Joined to the reference TRBV19 and TRBJ2-7 proteins, this CDR3 gives the full variable domain: DGGITQSPKYLFRKEGQNVTLSCEQNLNHDAMYWYRQDPGQGLRLIYYSQIVNDFQKGDIAEGYSVSREKKESFPLTVTSAQKNPTAFYLCASSAGTGLSYEQYFGPGTRLTVT.